A selection of T cell receptor beta chains follows, all from one sample in a study of CD8 T cells in Susac syndrome. TCRdb ran MiXCR on the immunoSEQ multiplex PCR reads and lists one entry per CDR3 protein. Here the sample spans some 200,000 distinct CDR3 sequences, approximately 95% being singletons. The specimen sequenced was CD4+ T cells from PBMCs. The receptors shown here come from a human donor with Susac syndrome. Each CDR3 is given with its conserved first and last residue. Fields, in order: V gene, D gene, clone size, J gene, CDR3 length, CDR3 DNA, CDR3 protein. D genes are given only for firm matches. For some rows the clone size is stated as once, few or many, or as a class when expanded; others skip it.

V: TRBV4-3
D: TRBD1
size: once
J: TRBJ1-3
length: 17
DNA: TGCGCCAGCAGCCCGTGGGACAGTGATATCTCTGGAAACACCATATATTTT
CDR3: CASSPWDSDISGNTIYF

V: TRBV6-6
D: TRBD1
size: few
J: TRBJ2-7
length: 15
DNA: TGTGCCAGCAGTCTGACCGGGACAGGGGGCTACGAGCAGTACTTC
CDR3: CASSLTGTGGYEQYF

V: TRBV12-3/TRBV12-4
D: .
size: .
J: TRBJ2-7
length: 12
DNA: TGTGCCAGCAGTACGGGCCCCTACGAGCAGTACTTC
CDR3: CASSTGPYEQYF

V: TRBV13
D: .
size: .
J: TRBJ1-1
length: 16
DNA: TGTGCCAGCAGCTTACCTACAGGACAGAAGAACACTGAAGCTTTCTTT
CDR3: CASSLPTGQKNTEAFF

V: TRBV12-5
D: TRBD1
size: .
J: TRBJ2-7
length: 14
DNA: TGTGCTAGTGGTTTGGAGACAGGGCGAGACGAGCAGTACTTC
CDR3: CASGLETGRDEQYF

V: TRBV5-1
D: .
size: .
J: TRBJ1-1
length: 14
DNA: TGCGCCAGCAGCTTGACCCCAGGGGCCACTGAAGCTTTCTTT
CDR3: CASSLTPGATEAFF

V: TRBV7-2
D: .
size: .
J: TRBJ1-5
length: 16
DNA: TGTGCCAGCAGCTCCACCGGACCGGGCGTAAATCAGCCCCAGCATTTT
CDR3: CASSSTGPGVNQPQHF

V: TRBV20-1
D: TRBD1
size: .
J: TRBJ2-7
length: 16
DNA: TGCAGTGCTAGAGATATCGGTACAGGGGGCGCGTACGAGCAGTACTTC
CDR3: CSARDIGTGGAYEQYF

V: TRBV30
D: .
size: .
J: TRBJ2-1
length: 13
DNA: TGTGCCTGGGGCTCCGGGACGCCCAATGAGCAGTTCTTC
CDR3: CAWGSGTPNEQFF

V: TRBV10-3
D: .
size: .
J: TRBJ1-2
length: 13
DNA: TGTGCCATCAGTGAGACCGGGATCTATGGCTACACCTTC
CDR3: CAISETGIYGYTF

V: TRBV20-1
D: .
size: .
J: TRBJ1-3
length: 13
DNA: TGCAGTGCTAGAGATCACTCTGGAAACACCATATATTTT
CDR3: CSARDHSGNTIYF

V: TRBV9
D: .
size: .
J: TRBJ2-1
length: 13
DNA: TGTGCCAGCAGCCTGTCAGCCTACAATGAGCAGTTCTTC
CDR3: CASSLSAYNEQFF

V: TRBV7-9
D: .
size: .
J: TRBJ2-1
length: 13
DNA: TGTGCCAGCAGCCCCGGTCGGTTCAATGAGCAGTTCTTC
CDR3: CASSPGRFNEQFF

V: TRBV2
D: .
size: .
J: TRBJ1-2
length: 13
DNA: TGTGCCAGCAGTGAATTTCAGAACTATGGCTACACCTTC
CDR3: CASSEFQNYGYTF

V: TRBV5-1
D: .
size: .
J: TRBJ1-1
length: 15
DNA: TGCGCCAGCAGCTTGCGAGGGGAGGGGAGCACTGAAGCTTTCTTT
CDR3: CASSLRGEGSTEAFF

V: TRBV20-1
D: .
size: once
J: TRBJ1-2
length: 13
DNA: TGCAGTGCTACCCCGGCGGGGAGGTATGGCTACACCTTC
CDR3: CSATPAGRYGYTF

V: TRBV3-1
D: .
size: .
J: TRBJ1-5
length: 18
DNA: TGTGCCAGCAGCCAAGATTCCGGGGGGTCCTATAGCAATCAGCCCCAGCATTTT
CDR3: CASSQDSGGSYSNQPQHF

V: TRBV19
D: TRBD1
size: .
J: TRBJ1-5
length: 15
DNA: TGTGCCAGTAGTTCTGACAGGGGTACCAATCAGCCCCAGCATTTT
CDR3: CASSSDRGTNQPQHF

V: TRBV29-1
D: .
size: .
J: TRBJ1-2
length: 14
DNA: TGCAGCGTTGAAACTGGGGGCGCCGGCTATGGCTACACCTTC
CDR3: CSVETGGAGYGYTF

V: TRBV7-3
D: TRBD2
size: once
J: TRBJ2-3
length: 20
DNA: TGTGCCAGCAGCTTAACTGGGGCCGGGACTAGCGGGTTATACACAGATACGCAGTATTTT
CDR3: CASSLTGAGTSGLYTDTQYF

V: TRBV27
D: TRBD2
size: .
J: TRBJ2-1
length: 15
DNA: TGTGCCAGCAGTTTCCGGGGGGTCGCCTACAATGAGCAGTTCTTC
CDR3: CASSFRGVAYNEQFF

V: TRBV6-6
D: .
size: .
J: TRBJ1-5
length: 15
DNA: TGTGCCAGCGAACCTACAGGGACGCGCAATCAGCCCCAGCATTTT
CDR3: CASEPTGTRNQPQHF

V: TRBV15
D: TRBD1
size: .
J: TRBJ2-5
length: 15
DNA: TGTGCCACCAGCACTTGGGACAGGGGGAAGGAGACCCAGTACTTC
CDR3: CATSTWDRGKETQYF

V: TRBV12-3/TRBV12-4
D: .
size: .
J: TRBJ2-1
length: 13
DNA: TGTGCCAGCAGTTTTAGGGGCTTTTCTCAGCAGTTCTTC
CDR3: CASSFRGFSQQFF

V: TRBV12-3/TRBV12-4
D: .
size: .
J: TRBJ2-4
length: 13
DNA: TGTGCCAGCAGCGACCTGGACGTAAACATTCAGTACTTC
CDR3: CASSDLDVNIQYF

V: TRBV4-1
D: .
size: .
J: TRBJ1-2
length: 17
DNA: TGCGCCAGCAGCCAATTCGCCACCTACAGGACGACCTATGGCTACACCTTC
CDR3: CASSQFATYRTTYGYTF

V: TRBV27
D: .
size: .
J: TRBJ2-3
length: 13
DNA: TGTGCCAGCAGTCAGCGAATCACAGATACGCAGTATTTT
CDR3: CASSQRITDTQYF

V: TRBV29-1
D: .
size: .
J: TRBJ1-1
length: 15
DNA: TGCAGCGCAGAGAGGGGGGCCAGACGTGACACTGAAGCTTTCTTT
CDR3: CSAERGARRDTEAFF

V: TRBV30
D: .
size: .
J: TRBJ2-7
length: 14
DNA: TGTGCCTGGAAGTTTTCGGGGGGCCCCTACGAGCAGTACTTC
CDR3: CAWKFSGGPYEQYF